The 24 T cell receptor beta chains given below trace back to one sample, sequenced in a study of cytomegalovirus exposure and HLA in healthy donors. PCR involved 60 Vbeta and 13 Jbeta primers. The repertoire was sequenced with immunoSEQ multiplex PCR; TCRdb's copy has only in-frame clones and lacks some. The sample has some 160,000 clones; around 79% are singletons. What was sequenced was PBMCs. Receptors originate from a middle-aged woman in good health and CMV-seronegative.

The gene calls are TRBV4-1 and TRBJ2-2; the match to TRBD2 covers 7 bases. V was pared by 0 bases and J by 15 bases, with 1 base of the junction left unmatched. This CDR3 region has 11 residues. Germline V gene lookup returns CDR1 MGHRA and CDR2 YSYEKL. The CDR3 spells CASSQDGRVFF. The DNA for the CDR3 is TGCGCCAGCAGCCAAGATGGGAGGGTGTTTTTT.

The rearrangement joins TRBV5-1 to TRBJ2-7, with D possibly matching TRBD1 (5 bases). The CDR3 spans 14 residues. V shed 2 bases and J shed 3 bases, with 12 bases lying between them. Germline-derived CDR1 and CDR2 are SGHRS and YFSETQ. This CDR3 reads CASSLTGSFYEQYF. The CDR3 DNA is TGCGCCAGCAGCTTAACAGGTTCTTTCTACGAGCAGTACTTC.

The chain has TRBV29-1 and TRBJ1-3; no clear D. Germline CDR1 SQVTM, CDR2 ANQGSEA. The V end lost 7 bases, the J end lost 0 bases, and 10 bases lay between the germline ends. The CDR3 has 13 residues. In DNA form, the CDR3 reads TGCAGCGGGCTCGCAGGCTCTGGAAACACCATATATTTT. Protein: CSGLAGSGNTIYF.

V and J are TRBV11-3 and TRBJ2-2; a possible D gene is TRBD1 (6 bases). V was clipped by 4 bases and J by 1 base, with 10 bases between them. CDR1 is SGHNT, CDR2 YENEEA, per germline. The CDR3 runs 15 residues. The DNA for the CDR3 is TGTGCCAGCAGCTCCGGGACATTGAACACCGGGGAGCTGTTTTTT. Its protein product is CASSSGTLNTGELFF.

Here the CDR3 DNA reads TGTGCCACCTGGGGGGGGCGCTTTGGTCAGCCCCAGCATTTT. It codes for CATWGGRFGQPQHF. This rearrangement joins TRBV2 to TRBJ1-5; D is possibly TRBD1 (6 bases). The germline V and J ends were trimmed by 10 bases and 6 bases, with 19 bases remaining between them. The CDR3 covers 14 residues. Germline CDR1 SNHLY, CDR2 FYNNEI.

V gene TRBV6-1 combines with J gene TRBJ1-1; D gene unclear. The germline V gene has CDR1 MNHNS and CDR2 SASEGT. With 2 bases removed from V and 5 bases from J, the gap between germline ends came to 12 bases. The CDR3 is made up of 14 amino acids. The CDR3 protein is CASSELTGRTEAFF. CDR3 nucleotide sequence: TGTGCCAGCAGTGAACTCACGGGTAGGACTGAAGCTTTCTTT.

The chain employs TRBV5-1 and TRBJ2-2, with 8 bases aligning to TRBD1. The CDR3 has 14 amino acids. The germline V gene encodes CDR1 SGHRS and CDR2 YFSETQ. V shed 4 bases, J shed 8 bases, and the junction held 7 bases outside the gene matches. The CDR3 nucleotides read TGCGCCAGCAGCGTGACAGGGGCCGTGGGGGAGCTGTTTTTT. Protein product: CASSVTGAVGELFF.

This chain links TRBV9 with TRBJ1-4; tentative D call: TRBD1 (5 bases). There are 16 residues in the CDR3. The germline V and J ends were trimmed by 3 bases and 0 bases, with 12 bases remaining between them. From germline, CDR1 is SGDLS and CDR2 YYNGEE. As DNA, the CDR3 is TGTGCCAGCAGCGAGGGGCAGTATGCAACTAATGAAAAACTGTTTTTT. Translation gives CASSEGQYATNEKLFF.

V gene TRBV13 combines with J gene TRBJ1-1; 9 positions match TRBD1. Germline CDR1 PRHDT, CDR2 FYEKMQ (reference sequence). The CDR3 totals 19 residues. V shed 5 bases, J shed 6 bases, and the junction held 22 bases outside the gene matches. CDR3 protein: CASSPRGQGTFHPAAEAFF. The CDR3 region has the DNA TGTGCCAGCAGCCCCCGCGGACAGGGGACCTTCCACCCTGCCGCTGAAGCTTTCTTT.

This clone was seen just once. The V call is TRBV6-5, the J call TRBJ1-2, with a tentative D call TRBD1 (6 bases). The germline CDR1 and CDR2 sequences are MNHEY and SVGAGI. V dropped 6 bases and J dropped 4 bases, with 18 bases sitting between them. The CDR3 is 15 residues long. CDR3: CASRQAGQPIYGYTF. Written as DNA, the CDR3 is TGTGCCAGCAGACAAGCAGGACAGCCAATCTATGGCTACACCTTC.

The chain uses TRBV5-4 and TRBJ1-2, with no clear D. V lost 0 bases to trimming and J lost 5 bases, with 11 bases between them. The CDR3 spans 14 residues. Germline V CDR1 and CDR2: SGHNT, YYREEE (reference sequence). DNA of the CDR3: TGTGCCAGCAGCTTGGAGGTTGACGGGTATGGCTACACCTTC. This sequence encodes CASSLEVDGYGYTF.

Here the CDR3 reads CASSFGTGDYEQYF. DNA for the CDR3: TGTGCCAGTAGCTTCGGGACAGGGGACTACGAGCAGTACTTC. The chain employs TRBV19 and TRBJ2-7; 10 bases line up with TRBD1. Per the germline V gene, CDR1 is LNHDA and CDR2 is SQIVND (reference sequence). The CDR3 is made up of 14 amino acids. Germline trimming cut 6 bases from V and 3 bases from J; bases unmatched to any gene: 5. Together with reference TRBV19 and TRBJ2-7, the CDR3 gives the full variable domain: DGGITQSPKYLFRKEGQNVTLSCEQNLNHDAMYWYRQDPGQGLRLIYYSQIVNDFQKGDIAEGYSVSREKKESFPLTVTSAQKNPTAFYLCASSFGTGDYEQYFGPGTRLTVT.

The chain recombines TRBV5-4 with TRBJ2-2; possibly TRBD2 for D (6 bases). From germline, CDR1 is SGHNT and CDR2 YYREEE (reference sequence). Trimming removed 4 bases at V and 3 bases at J, with 16 bases between. The CDR3 is 16 amino acids. The CDR3 reads CASSPAAPGDTGELFF. CDR3 coding DNA: TGTGCCAGCAGCCCTGCAGCCCCGGGGGACACCGGGGAGCTGTTTTTT.

The chain uses TRBV5-1 and TRBJ1-2; weak D call: TRBD1 (6 bases). V was pared by 4 bases and J by 4 bases, with 14 bases between. Germline V gene sequence: CDR1 SGHRS, CDR2 YFSETQ. The CDR3 covers 14 residues. The CDR3, as DNA: TGCGCCAGCAGCCGGACAGAGGACGCCTATGGCTACACCTTC. Translation gives CASSRTEDAYGYTF.

The rearrangement links TRBV28 to TRBJ2-1; maybe TRBD2 (7 bases). From germline, CDR1 is MDHEN and CDR2 SYDVKM. With 4 bases removed from V and 0 bases from J, the gap between germline ends came to 13 bases. CDR3 length equals 16 residues. The CDR3 DNA reads TGTGCCAGCAGTTCCCTAGCGGACAGCTCCTACAATGAGCAGTTCTTC. Amino acid sequence: CASSSLADSSYNEQFF.

A few counts support this clone. Other DNA sequences in this sample translate to the same CDR3. This chain connects TRBV5-6 to TRBJ1-5; 7 bases map to TRBD1. Germline trimming cut 1 base from V and 3 bases from J; bases unmatched to any gene: 1. The CDR3 has 14 residues. Germline loops: CDR1 SGHDT, CDR2 YYEEEE. The CDR3 region has the DNA TGTGCCAGCAGCTTGACAGGGGTCAATCAGCCCCAGCATTTT. Protein sequence: CASSLTGVNQPQHF.

This chain connects TRBV27 to TRBJ1-1; possibly TRBD1 for D (5 bases). Germline V gives CDR1 MNHEY, CDR2 SMNVEV (reference sequence). The length of the CDR3 is 13 residues. V dropped 6 bases and J dropped 7 bases, with 15 bases sitting between them. For the CDR3, the DNA is TGTGCCAGCAGCCTCGCGGGGGTTGGTGAAGCTTTCTTT. Protein product: CASSLAGVGEAFF.

The J gene is TRBJ2-7, the V gene TRBV19, with D possibly being TRBD1 (8 bases). The germline gives CDR1 LNHDA, CDR2 SQIVND (reference sequence). The V end lost 4 bases, the J end lost 3 bases, and 16 bases lay between the germline ends. The CDR3 is 15 residues long. The chain's CDR3 is CASSRGGTGNYEQYF. As DNA, the CDR3 is TGTGCCAGTAGTAGGGGGGGGACAGGCAACTACGAGCAGTACTTC.

The chain joins TRBV27 to TRBJ1-2; 7 positions match TRBD1. The CDR3 has 13 residues. J gave up 5 bases and V 4 bases, and 4 bases lay outside the gene matches. CDR1 MNHEY and CDR2 SMNVEV come from the germline V gene (reference sequence). CDR3 sequence: CASSYPGGYGYTF. The DNA of the CDR3 is TGTGCCAGCAGTTATCCAGGGGGATATGGCTACACCTTC.

The rearrangement links TRBV7-3 to TRBJ2-1; TRBD2 matches 8 bases. This CDR3 has 17 residues. The trim removed 1 base at V and 7 bases at J, leaving 12 bases unmatched. Looked up from germline, CDR1 is SGHTA and CDR2 is FQGTGA. The CDR3 DNA reads TGTGCCAGCAGCTTAAGGACGGGAGGGAGTCGTGGGAATGAGCAGTTCTTC. This sequence encodes CASSLRTGGSRGNEQFF.

This chain links TRBV21-1 with TRBJ2-7; no DNA check was done on the table's D call, TRBD2. TRBV21-1 is a pseudogene locus. The CDR3 runs 16 residues. The CDR3 bases are TGTGCCAGCAGCATCCCCCTAGCGGAGAAGAGGTACGAGCAGTACTTC. As protein: CASSIPLAEKRYEQYF.

The chain links TRBV5-1 to TRBJ1-2, with 7 bases that match TRBD1. This CDR3 contains 15 residues. V shed 0 bases and J 8 bases; nucleotides not matched to a gene: 10. Germline V CDR1 and CDR2: SGHRS, YFSETQ. Here the CDR3 reads CASSLEMRTGMGYTF. As DNA, the CDR3 is TGCGCCAGCAGCTTGGAAATGCGGACAGGTATGGGCTACACCTTC.

The V gene is TRBV30, the J gene TRBJ2-7; 11 bases map to TRBD1. The V and J ends lost 2 bases and 0 bases, in that order; junction bases with no gene match: 3. The CDR3 spans 15 residues. Germline V gene sequence: CDR1 GTSNPN, CDR2 SVGIG (reference sequence). The CDR3 DNA reads as TGTGCCTGGAGTCCGGGACAGGGGGGCTCCTACGAGCAGTACTTC. It is translated as CAWSPGQGGSYEQYF.

The rearrangement uses TRBV28 and TRBJ2-1; 9 bases fit TRBD2. V trimming: 7 bases; J trimming: 0 bases; junction bases outside the gene matches: 19. In germline, CDR1 is MDHEN, CDR2 SYDVKM. The length of the CDR3 is 20 residues. The CDR3 loop is CASNTFGGGRGLSSYNEQFF. The CDR3 DNA sequence: TGTGCCAGCAACACCTTCGGGGGCGGGAGGGGCCTCAGCTCCTACAATGAGCAGTTCTTC. Full variable domain (rest looked up from reference TRBV28 and TRBJ2-1): DVKVTQSSRYLVKRTGEKVFLECVQDMDHENMFWYRQDPGLGLRLIYFSYDVKMKEKGDIPEGYSVSREKKERFSLILESASTNQTSMYLCASNTFGGGRGLSSYNEQFFGPGTRLTVL.